Given below is one T cell receptor beta chain in context. V was clipped by 4 bases and J by 3 bases; unmatched bases: 9. CDR3 length equals 15 residues. CDR1 and CDR2 (germline): SEHNR, FQNEAQ (reference sequence). These data originate in a study of blood T cell repertoires in COVID-19. Sequenced by immunoSEQ multiplex PCR; TCRdb stores in-frame clones only, minus some. Among 200,000 to 300,000 clones listed, approximately 90% were seen once. J is TRBJ2-7 and V is TRBV7-9, with 7 bases matching TRBD2. The sample consisted of PBMCs or T cells enriched from blood (not recorded which). The source is a man aged 40-50 years who had recovered from COVID-19. CDR3 amino acids: CASSSFAGGIYEQYF. The CDR3 DNA follows: TGTGCCAGCAGCTCATTTGCCGGGGGGATCTACGAGCAGTACTTC.